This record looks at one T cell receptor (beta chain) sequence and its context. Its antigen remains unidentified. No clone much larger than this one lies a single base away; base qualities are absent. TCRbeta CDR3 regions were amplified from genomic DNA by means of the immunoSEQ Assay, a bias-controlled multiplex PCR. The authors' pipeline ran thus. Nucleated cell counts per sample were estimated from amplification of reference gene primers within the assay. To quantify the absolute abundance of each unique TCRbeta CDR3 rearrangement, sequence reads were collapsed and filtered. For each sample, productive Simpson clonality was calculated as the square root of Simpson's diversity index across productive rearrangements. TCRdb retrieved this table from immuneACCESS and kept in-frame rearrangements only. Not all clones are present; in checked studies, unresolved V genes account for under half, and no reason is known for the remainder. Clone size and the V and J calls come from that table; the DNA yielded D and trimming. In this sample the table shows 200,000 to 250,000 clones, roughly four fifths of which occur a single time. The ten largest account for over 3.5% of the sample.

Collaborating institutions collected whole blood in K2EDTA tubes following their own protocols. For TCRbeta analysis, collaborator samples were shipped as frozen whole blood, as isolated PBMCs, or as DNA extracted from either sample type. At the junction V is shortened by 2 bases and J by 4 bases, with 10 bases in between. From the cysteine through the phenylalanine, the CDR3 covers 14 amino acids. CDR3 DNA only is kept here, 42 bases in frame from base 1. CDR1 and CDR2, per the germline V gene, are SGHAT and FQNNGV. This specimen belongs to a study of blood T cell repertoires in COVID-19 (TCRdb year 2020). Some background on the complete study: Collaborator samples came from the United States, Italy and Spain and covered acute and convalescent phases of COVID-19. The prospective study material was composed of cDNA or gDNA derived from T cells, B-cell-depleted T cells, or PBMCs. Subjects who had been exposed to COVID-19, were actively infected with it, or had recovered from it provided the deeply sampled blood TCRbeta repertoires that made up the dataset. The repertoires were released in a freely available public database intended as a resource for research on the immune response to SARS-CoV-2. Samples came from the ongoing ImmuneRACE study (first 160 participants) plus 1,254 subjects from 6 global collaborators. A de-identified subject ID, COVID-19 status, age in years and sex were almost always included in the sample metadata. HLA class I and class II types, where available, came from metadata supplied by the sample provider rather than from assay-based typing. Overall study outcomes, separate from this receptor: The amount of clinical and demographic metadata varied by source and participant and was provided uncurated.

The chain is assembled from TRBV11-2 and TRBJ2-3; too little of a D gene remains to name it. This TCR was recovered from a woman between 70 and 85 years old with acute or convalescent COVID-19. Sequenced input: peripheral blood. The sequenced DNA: TGTGCCAGCAGCTTAATCAGAACCCCAGATACGCAGTATTTT. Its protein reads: CASSLIRTPDTQYF.